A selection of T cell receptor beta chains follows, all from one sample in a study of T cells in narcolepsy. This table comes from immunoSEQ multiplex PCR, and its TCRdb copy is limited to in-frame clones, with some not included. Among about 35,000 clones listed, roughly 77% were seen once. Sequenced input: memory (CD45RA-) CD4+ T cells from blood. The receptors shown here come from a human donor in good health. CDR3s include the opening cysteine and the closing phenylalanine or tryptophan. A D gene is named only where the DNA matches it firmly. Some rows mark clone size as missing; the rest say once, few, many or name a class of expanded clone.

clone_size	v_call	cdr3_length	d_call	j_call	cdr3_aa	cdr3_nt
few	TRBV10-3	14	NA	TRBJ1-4	CAISQGIGNEKLFF	TGTGCCATCTCTCAGGGAATTGGTAATGAAAAACTGTTTTTT
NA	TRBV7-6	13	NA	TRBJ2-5	CASSLMVLETQYF	TGTGCCAGCAGCTTGATGGTTTTGGAGACCCAGTACTTC
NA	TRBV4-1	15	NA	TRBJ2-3	CASSQVEGRTDMQYF	TGCGCCAGCAGCCAAGTTGAGGGGCGGACAGATATGCAGTATTTT
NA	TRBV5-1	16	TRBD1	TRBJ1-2	CASSPTWTGGGYGYTF	TGCGCCAGCAGCCCGACGTGGACAGGGGGAGGCTATGGCTACACCTTC
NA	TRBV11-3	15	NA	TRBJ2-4	CASSRRRADKNIQYF	TGTGCCAGCAGCAGGAGGAGGGCCGACAAAAACATTCAGTACTTC
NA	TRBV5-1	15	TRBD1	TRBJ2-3	CASSLGRGRSDTQYF	TGCGCCAGCAGCTTGGGCAGGGGGCGGTCAGATACGCAGTATTTT
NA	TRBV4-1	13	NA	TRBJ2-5	CASSRGGAETQYF	TGCGCCAGCAGCCGGGGGGGCGCAGAGACCCAGTACTTC
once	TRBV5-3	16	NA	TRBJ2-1	CARSLVRQGIGPEQFF	TGTGCCAGAAGCTTGGTTCGCCAGGGGATTGGACCTGAGCAGTTCTTC
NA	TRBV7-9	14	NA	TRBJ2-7	CAGSLGQSSYEQYF	TGTGCCGGCAGCTTAGGCCAGAGCTCCTACGAGCAGTACTTC
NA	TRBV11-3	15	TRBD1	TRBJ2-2	CASSLDVGGNGELFF	TGTGCCAGCAGCTTAGATGTAGGGGGCAACGGGGAGCTGTTTTTT
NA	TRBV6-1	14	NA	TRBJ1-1	CASRDTNMDTEAFF	TGTGCCAGCAGGGACACGAATATGGACACTGAAGCTTTCTTT
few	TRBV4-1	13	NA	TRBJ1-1	CASSQVMATEAFF	TGCGCCAGCAGCCAAGTGATGGCCACTGAAGCTTTCTTT
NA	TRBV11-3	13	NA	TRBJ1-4	CASRGQLNEKLFF	TGTGCCAGCCGCGGGCAGCTGAATGAAAAACTGTTTTTT
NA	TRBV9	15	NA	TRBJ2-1	CASSVGERTGRAQFF	TGTGCCAGCAGCGTCGGTGAGCGAACGGGGCGGGCACAGTTCTTC
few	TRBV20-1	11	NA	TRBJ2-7	CSARGVYEQYF	TGCAGTGCTAGGGGGGTCTACGAGCAGTACTTC
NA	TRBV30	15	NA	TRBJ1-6	CAWDAEGWDNSPLHF	TGTGCCTGGGATGCCGAGGGCTGGGATAATTCACCCCTCCACTTT
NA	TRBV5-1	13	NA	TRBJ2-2	CASSLAITGKLFF	TGCGCCAGCAGCTTGGCCATTACGGGGAAGCTGTTTTTT
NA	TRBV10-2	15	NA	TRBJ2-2	CASRGSATNTGELFF	TGCGCCAGCAGAGGTTCCGCCACGAACACCGGGGAGCTGTTTTTT
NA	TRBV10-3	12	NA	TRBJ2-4	CATEGTKNIQYF	TGTGCCACCGAAGGTACCAAAAACATTCAGTACTTC
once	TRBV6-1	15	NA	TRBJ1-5	CASSSRQAGDQPQHF	TGTGCCAGCAGTTCCCGACAGGCGGGAGATCAGCCCCAGCATTTT
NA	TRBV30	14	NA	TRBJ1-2	CAWSQDGEAFGYTF	TGTGCCTGGAGTCAGGACGGGGAGGCCTTTGGCTACACCTTC
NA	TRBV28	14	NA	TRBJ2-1	CASSLRPPRDEQFF	TGTGCCAGCAGTTTAAGACCCCCCCGGGATGAGCAGTTCTTC
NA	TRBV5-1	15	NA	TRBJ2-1	CAGSPTVASNNEQFF	TGCGCCGGCAGCCCGACGGTGGCTAGCAACAATGAGCAGTTCTTC
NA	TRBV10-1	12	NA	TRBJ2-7	CASSQTRGEQYF	TGCGCCAGCAGCCAGACACGGGGCGAGCAGTACTTC
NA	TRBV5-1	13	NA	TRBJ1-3	CASSNPSGNTIYF	TGCGCCAGCAGCAATCCATCAGGAAACACCATATATTTT
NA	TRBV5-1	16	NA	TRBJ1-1	CASSPTGLTSNTEAFF	TGCGCCAGCAGCCCGACAGGCTTAACTTCGAACACTGAAGCTTTCTTT
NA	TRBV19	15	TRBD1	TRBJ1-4	CASSIGGQGNEKLFF	TGTGCCAGTAGTATAGGAGGACAGGGAAATGAAAAACTGTTTTTT
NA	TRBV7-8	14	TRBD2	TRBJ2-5	CAGGTSGRQETQYF	TGTGCCGGGGGAACTAGCGGGCGGCAAGAGACCCAGTACTTC
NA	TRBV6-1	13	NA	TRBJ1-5	CASSEGTWQPQHF	TGTGCCAGCAGTGAAGGGACCTGGCAGCCCCAGCATTTT
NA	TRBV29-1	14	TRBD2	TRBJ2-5	CSVGLAGGQETQYF	TGCAGCGTGGGACTAGCGGGGGGACAAGAGACCCAGTACTTC
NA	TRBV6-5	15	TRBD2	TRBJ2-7	CASSYSPSGRVKQYF	TGTGCCAGCAGTTACTCCCCTAGCGGGAGGGTTAAGCAGTACTTC
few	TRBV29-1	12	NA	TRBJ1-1	CGYWGRGTEAFF	TGCGGTTACTGGGGTCGGGGGACTGAAGCTTTCTTT
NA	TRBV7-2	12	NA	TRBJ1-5	CASQRGDQPQHF	TGTGCCAGCCAAAGGGGGGACCAGCCCCAGCATTTT
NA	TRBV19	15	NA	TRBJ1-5	CASSYKPGVNQPQHF	TGTGCCAGTAGTTACAAACCAGGGGTCAATCAGCCCCAGCATTTT
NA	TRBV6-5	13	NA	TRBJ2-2	CASSAGFTGELFF	TGTGCCAGCAGCGCAGGCTTCACCGGGGAGCTGTTTTTT
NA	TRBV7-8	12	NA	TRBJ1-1	CASSLGQIEAFF	TGTGCCAGCAGCTTAGGCCAGATTGAAGCTTTCTTT
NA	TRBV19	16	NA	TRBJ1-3	CASSRRTPFFGNTIYF	TGTGCCAGTAGTAGGCGGACACCCTTCTTTGGAAACACCATATATTTT
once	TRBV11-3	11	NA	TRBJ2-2	CASSGVTELFF	TGTGCCAGTTCAGGGGTAACGGAGCTGTTTTTT
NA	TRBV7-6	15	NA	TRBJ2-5	CASTPEERKVLTQYF	TGTGCCAGCACCCCCGAGGAGCGAAAGGTCTTGACCCAGTACTTC
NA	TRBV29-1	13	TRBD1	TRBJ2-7	CSVWDRGIHEQYF	TGCAGCGTGTGGGACAGGGGGATCCACGAGCAGTACTTC